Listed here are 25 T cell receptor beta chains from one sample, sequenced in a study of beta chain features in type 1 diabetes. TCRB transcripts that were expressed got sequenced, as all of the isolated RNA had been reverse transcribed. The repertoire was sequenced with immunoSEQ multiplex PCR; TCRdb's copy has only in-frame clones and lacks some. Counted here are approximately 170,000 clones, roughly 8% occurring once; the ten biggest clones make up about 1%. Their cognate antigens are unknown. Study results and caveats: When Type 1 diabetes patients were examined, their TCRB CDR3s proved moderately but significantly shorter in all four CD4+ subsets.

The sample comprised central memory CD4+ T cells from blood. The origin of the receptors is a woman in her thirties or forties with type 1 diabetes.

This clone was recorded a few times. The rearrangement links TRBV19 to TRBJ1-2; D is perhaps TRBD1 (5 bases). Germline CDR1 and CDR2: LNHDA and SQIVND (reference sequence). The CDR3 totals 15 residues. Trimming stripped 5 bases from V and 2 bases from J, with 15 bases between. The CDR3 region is CASSPQLGGNYGYTF. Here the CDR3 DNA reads TGTGCCAGTAGTCCCCAACTGGGGGGGAACTATGGCTACACCTTC.

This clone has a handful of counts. DNA for the CDR3: TGTGCCAGCAGCCCGAATAGCGGTTCCGGTGACCAGTACTTC. This translates into CASSPNSGSGDQYF. The V and J genes are TRBV28 and TRBJ2-5; D possibly corresponds to TRBD2 (6 bases). CDR3 size: 14 residues. With 6 bases removed from V and 10 bases from J, the gap between germline ends came to 21 bases. Germline CDR1 and CDR2: MDHEN and SYDVKM.

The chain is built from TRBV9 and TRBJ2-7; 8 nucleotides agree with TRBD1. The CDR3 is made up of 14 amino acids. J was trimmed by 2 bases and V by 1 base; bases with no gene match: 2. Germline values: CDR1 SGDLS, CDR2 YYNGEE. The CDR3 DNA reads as TGTGCCAGCAGCGTACGGGACAGGACCTACGAGCAGTACTTC. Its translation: CASSVRDRTYEQYF.

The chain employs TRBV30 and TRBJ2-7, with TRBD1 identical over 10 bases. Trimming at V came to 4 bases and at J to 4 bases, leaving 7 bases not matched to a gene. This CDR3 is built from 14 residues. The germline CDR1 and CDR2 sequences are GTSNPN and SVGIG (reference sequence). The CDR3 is CAWNRGQGDYEQYF. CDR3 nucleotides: TGTGCCTGGAACCGAGGACAGGGGGATTACGAGCAGTACTTC.

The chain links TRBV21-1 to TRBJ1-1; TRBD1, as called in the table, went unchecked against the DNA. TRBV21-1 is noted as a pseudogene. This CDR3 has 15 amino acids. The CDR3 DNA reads TGTGCCAGCAGCATCCTCAGGGGGCAAGAAACTGAAGCTTTCTTT. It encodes CASSILRGQETEAFF.

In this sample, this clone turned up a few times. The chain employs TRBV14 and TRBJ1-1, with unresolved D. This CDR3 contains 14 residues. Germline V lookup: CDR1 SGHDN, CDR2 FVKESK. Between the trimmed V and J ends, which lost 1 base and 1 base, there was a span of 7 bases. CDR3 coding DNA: TGTGCCAGCAGCCAAGGACACCGGAACACTGAAGCTTTCTTT. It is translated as CASSQGHRNTEAFF.

CDR3 protein: CASSLGGEQPQHF. CDR3 coding DNA: TGTGCCAGCAGCTTAGGGGGGGAACAGCCCCAGCATTTT. The V call is TRBV7-3, the J call TRBJ1-5; D possibly corresponds to TRBD1 (5 bases). Trimming stripped 2 bases from V and 7 bases from J, with 9 bases between. This CDR3 region has 13 residues. Germline-derived CDR1 and CDR2 are SGHTA and FQGTGA.

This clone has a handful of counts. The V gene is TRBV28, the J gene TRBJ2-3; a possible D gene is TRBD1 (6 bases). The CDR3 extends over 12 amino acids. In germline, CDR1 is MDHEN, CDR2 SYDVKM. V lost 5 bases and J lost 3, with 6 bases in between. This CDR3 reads CASSTGTDTQYF. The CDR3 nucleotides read TGTGCCAGCAGTACAGGGACAGATACGCAGTATTTT.

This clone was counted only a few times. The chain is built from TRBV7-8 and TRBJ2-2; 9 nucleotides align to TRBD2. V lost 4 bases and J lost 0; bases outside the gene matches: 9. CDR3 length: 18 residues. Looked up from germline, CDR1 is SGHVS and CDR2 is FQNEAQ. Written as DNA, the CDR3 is TGTGCCAGCAGCTCGGAGACTAGCGGAGCAGCGAACACCGGGGAGCTGTTTTTT. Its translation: CASSSETSGAANTGELFF.

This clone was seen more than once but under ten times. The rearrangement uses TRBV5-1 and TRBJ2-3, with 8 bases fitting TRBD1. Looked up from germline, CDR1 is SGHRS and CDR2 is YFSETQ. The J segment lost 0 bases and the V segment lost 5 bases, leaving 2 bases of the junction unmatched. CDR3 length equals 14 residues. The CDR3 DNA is TGCGCCAGCAGAGGACAGGGCAGCACAGATACGCAGTATTTT. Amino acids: CASRGQGSTDTQYF.

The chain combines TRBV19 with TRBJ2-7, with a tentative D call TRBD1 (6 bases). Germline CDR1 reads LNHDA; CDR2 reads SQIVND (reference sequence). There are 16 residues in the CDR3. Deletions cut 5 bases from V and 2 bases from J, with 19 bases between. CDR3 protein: CASSGRRTAKTYEQYF. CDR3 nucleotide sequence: TGTGCCAGTAGTGGCCGCCGGACAGCAAAGACCTACGAGCAGTACTTC. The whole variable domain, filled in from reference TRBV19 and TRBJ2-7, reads DGGITQSPKYLFRKEGQNVTLSCEQNLNHDAMYWYRQDPGQGLRLIYYSQIVNDFQKGDIAEGYSVSREKKESFPLTVTSAQKNPTAFYLCASSGRRTAKTYEQYFGPGTRLTVT.

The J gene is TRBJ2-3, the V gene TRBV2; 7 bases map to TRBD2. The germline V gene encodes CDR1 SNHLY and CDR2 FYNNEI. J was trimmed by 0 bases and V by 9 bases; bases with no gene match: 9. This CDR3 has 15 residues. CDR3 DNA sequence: TGTGCCAGTCGGAGAGCGGGATCTAGCACAGATACGCAGTATTTT. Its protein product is CASRRAGSSTDTQYF.

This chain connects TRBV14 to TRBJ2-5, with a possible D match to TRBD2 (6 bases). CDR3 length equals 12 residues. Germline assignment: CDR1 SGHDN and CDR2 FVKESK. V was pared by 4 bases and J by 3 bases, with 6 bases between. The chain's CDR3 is CASSRGEETQYF. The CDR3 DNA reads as TGTGCCAGCAGCCGGGGGGAAGAGACCCAGTACTTC.

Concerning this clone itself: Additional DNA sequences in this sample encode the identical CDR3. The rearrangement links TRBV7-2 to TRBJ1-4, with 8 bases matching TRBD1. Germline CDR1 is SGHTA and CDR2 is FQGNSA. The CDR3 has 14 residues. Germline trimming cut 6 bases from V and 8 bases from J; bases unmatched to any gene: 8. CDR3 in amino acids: CASRVQGAREKLFF. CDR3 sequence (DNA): TGTGCCAGCAGGGTTCAGGGGGCTCGGGAAAAACTGTTTTTT.

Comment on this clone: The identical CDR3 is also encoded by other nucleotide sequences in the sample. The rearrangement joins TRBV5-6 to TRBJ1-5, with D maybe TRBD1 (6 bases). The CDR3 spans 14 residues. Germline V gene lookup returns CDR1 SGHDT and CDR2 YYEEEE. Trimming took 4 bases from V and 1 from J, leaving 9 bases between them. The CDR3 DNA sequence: TGTGCCAGCAGCGAGGACAGAAGCAATCAGCCCCAGCATTTT. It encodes CASSEDRSNQPQHF.

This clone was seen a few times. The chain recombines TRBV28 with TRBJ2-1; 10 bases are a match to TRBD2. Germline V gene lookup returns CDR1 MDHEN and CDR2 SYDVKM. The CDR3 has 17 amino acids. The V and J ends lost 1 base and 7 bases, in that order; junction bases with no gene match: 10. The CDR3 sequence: CASSLSSSGSGRNEQFF. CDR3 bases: TGTGCCAGCAGTTTATCCTCTAGCGGGAGTGGAAGGAATGAGCAGTTCTTC.

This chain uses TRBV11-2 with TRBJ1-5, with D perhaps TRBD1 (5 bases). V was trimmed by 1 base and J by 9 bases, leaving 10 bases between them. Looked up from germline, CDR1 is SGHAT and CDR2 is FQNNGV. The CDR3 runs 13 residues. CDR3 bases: TGTGCCAGCAGCTTAGTCCCGGGGGGGCCCCAGCATTTT. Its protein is CASSLVPGGPQHF.

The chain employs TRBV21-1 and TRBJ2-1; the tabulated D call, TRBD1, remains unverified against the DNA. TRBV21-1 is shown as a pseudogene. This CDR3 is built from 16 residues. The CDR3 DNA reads TGTGCCAGCAGCGCCCAACCGGACAGGGGATCCCATGAGCAGTTCTTC. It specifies CASSAQPDRGSHEQFF.

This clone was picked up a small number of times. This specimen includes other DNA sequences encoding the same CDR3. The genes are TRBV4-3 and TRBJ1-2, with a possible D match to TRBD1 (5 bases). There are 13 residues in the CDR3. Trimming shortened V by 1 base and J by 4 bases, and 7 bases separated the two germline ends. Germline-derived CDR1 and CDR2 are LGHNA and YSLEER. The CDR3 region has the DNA TGCGCCAGCAGCCAAGGGGGGGGCTATGGCTACACCTTC. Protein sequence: CASSQGGGYGYTF.

CDR3 residues: CAIKGRGQYEQYF. The CDR3 DNA sequence: TGTGCCATCAAGGGCAGGGGGCAATACGAGCAGTACTTC. The chain uses TRBV10-3 and TRBJ2-7, with 8 bases identical to TRBD1. Germline V gene sequence: CDR1 ENHRY, CDR2 SYGVKD. The CDR3 totals 13 residues. The trim removed 7 bases at V and 4 bases at J, leaving 6 bases unmatched.

The CDR3 sequence is CASMSGETQYF. The CDR3, as DNA: TGTGCCAGCATGTCGGGGGAGACCCAGTACTTC. The chain combines TRBV2 with TRBJ2-5; tentatively, D is TRBD2 (5 bases). Germline V CDR1 and CDR2: SNHLY, FYNNEI. This CDR3 is 11 amino acids long. Trimming removed 7 bases from V and 5 bases from J, with 8 bases in between.

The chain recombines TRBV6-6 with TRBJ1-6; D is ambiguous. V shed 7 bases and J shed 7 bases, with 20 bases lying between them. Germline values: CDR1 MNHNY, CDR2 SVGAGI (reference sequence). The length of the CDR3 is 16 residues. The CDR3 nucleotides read TGTGCCAGCAAACTCCCCCCGGGAGGGTACAATTCACCCCTCCACTTT. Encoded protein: CASKLPPGGYNSPLHF.

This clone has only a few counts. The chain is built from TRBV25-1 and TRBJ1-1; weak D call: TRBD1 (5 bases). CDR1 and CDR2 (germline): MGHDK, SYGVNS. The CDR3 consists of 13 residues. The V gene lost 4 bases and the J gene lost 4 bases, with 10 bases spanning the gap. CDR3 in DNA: TGTGCCAGCAGTGGCCTGACAGTCACTGAAGCTTTCTTT. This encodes CASSGLTVTEAFF.

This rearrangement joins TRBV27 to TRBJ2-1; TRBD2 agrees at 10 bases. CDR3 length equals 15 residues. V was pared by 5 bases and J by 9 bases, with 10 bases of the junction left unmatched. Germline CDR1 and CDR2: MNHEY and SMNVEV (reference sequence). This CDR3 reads CASSGTSVLGVEQFF. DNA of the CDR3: TGTGCCAGCAGTGGGACTAGCGTGCTCGGGGTTGAGCAGTTCTTC.

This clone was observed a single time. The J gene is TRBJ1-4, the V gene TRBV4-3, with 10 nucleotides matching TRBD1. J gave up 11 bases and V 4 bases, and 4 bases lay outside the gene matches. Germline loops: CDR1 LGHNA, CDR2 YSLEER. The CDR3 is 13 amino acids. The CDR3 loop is CASSRTGGDKLFF. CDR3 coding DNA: TGCGCCAGCAGCCGGACAGGGGGGGACAAACTGTTTTTT.